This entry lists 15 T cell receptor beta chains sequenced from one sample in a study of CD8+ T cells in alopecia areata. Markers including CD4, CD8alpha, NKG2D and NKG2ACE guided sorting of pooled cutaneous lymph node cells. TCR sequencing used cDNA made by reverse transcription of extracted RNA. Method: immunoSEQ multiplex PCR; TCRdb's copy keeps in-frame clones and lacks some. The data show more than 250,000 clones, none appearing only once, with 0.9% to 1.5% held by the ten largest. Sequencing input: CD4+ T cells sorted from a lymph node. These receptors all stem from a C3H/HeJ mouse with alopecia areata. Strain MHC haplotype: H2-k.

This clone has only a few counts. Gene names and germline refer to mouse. The CDR3 DNA, read in part, is TGCACCTGCAGTGCCCACTGGGGGGGCGCGGCAGAA. Translating gives CTCSAHWGGAAE. The entire CDR3 is CTCSAHWGGAAETLYF. This chain links TRBV1 with TRBJ2-3; 11 positions agree with TRBD2. The read is 4 residues too short to cover the CDR3 end, so that end is filled in from the germline J gene. Unmatched junction bases numbered 5, after V lost 3 bases and J lost 3 bases. The CDR3 runs to 16 residues. Germline CDR1 reads NSQYPW; CDR2 reads LRSPGD (reference sequence).

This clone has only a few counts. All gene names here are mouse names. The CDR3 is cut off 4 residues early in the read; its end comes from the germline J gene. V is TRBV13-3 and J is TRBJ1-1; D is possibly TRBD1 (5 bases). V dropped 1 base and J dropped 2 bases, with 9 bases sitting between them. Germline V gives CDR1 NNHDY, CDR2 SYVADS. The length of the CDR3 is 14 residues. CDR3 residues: CASSDRGHNTEVFF. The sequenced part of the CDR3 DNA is TGTGCCAGCAGTGATAGAGGACACAACACA.

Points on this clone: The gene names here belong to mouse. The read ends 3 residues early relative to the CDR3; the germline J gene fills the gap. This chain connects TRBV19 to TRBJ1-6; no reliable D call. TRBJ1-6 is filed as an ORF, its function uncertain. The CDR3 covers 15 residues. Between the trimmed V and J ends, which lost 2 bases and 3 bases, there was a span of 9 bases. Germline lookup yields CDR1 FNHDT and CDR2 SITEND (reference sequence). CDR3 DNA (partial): TGTGCCAGCAGTATTTTCAGAAACTATAATTCGCCC. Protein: CASSIFRNYNSP. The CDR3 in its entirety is CASSIFRNYNSPLYF.

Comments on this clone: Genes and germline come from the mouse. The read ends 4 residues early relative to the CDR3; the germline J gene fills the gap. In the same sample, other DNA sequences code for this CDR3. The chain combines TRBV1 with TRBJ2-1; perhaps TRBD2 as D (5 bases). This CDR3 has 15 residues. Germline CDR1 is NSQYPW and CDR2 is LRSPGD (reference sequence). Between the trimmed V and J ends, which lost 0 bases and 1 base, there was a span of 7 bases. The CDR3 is CTCSAELGNYAEQFF. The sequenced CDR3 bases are TGCACCTGCAGTGCAGAGCTGGGAAACTATGCT.

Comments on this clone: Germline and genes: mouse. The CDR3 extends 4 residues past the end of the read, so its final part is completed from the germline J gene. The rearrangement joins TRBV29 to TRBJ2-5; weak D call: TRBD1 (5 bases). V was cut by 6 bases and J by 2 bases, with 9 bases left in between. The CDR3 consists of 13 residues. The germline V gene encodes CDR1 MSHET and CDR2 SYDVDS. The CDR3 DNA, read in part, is TGTGCTAGCAGCCAGGGAGGCCAAGAC. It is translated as CASSQGGQD. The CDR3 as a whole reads CASSQGGQDTQYF. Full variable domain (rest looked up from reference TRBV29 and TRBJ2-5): DMKVTQMPRYLIKRMGENVLLECGQDMSHETMYWYRQDPGLGLQLIYISYDVDSNSEGDIPKGYRVSRKKREHFSLILDSAKTNQTSVYFCASSQGGQDTQYFGPGTRLLVL.

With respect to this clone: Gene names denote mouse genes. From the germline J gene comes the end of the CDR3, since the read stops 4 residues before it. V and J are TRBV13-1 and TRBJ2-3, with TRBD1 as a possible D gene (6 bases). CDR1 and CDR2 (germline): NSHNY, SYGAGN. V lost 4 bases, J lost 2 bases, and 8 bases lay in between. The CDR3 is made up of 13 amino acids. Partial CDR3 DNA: TGTGCCAGCAGTTCAGGGGTTGCAGAA. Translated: CASSSGVAE. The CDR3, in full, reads CASSSGVAETLYF.

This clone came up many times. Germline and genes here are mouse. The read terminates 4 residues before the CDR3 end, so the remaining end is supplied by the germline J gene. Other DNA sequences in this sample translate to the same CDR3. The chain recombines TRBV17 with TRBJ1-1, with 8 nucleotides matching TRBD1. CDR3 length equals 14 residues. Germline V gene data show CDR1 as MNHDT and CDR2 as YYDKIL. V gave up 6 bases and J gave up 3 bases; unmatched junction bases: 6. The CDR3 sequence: CASSRQGWDTEVFF. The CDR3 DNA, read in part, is TGTGCTAGCAGCCGACAGGGGTGGGACACA.

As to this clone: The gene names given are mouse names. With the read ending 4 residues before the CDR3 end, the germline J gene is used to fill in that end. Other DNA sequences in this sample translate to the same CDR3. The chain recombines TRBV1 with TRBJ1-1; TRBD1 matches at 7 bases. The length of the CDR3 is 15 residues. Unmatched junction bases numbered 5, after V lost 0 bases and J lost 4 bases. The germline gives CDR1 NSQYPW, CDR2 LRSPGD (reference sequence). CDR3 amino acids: CTCSADPGGGTEVFF. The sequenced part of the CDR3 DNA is TGCACCTGCAGTGCAGATCCAGGGGGAGGCACA.

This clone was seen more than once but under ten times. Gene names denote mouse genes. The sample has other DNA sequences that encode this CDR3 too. This chain's CDR3 is CASSLGGANSDYTF. Partial CDR3 DNA: TGTGCTAGCAGTTTAGGGGGGGCAAACTCC. V and J are TRBV29 and TRBJ1-2, with D perhaps TRBD1 (5 bases). The read is 4 residues too short to cover the CDR3 end, so that end is filled in from the germline J gene. The CDR3 contains 14 residues. CDR1 is MSHET and CDR2 is SYDVDS in the germline V gene. Trimming took 2 bases from V and 0 from J, leaving 7 bases between them.

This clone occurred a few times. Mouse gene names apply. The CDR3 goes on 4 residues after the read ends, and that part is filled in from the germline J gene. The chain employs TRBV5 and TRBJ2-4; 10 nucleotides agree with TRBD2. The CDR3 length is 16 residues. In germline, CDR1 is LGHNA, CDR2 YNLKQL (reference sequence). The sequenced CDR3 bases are TGTGCCAGCAGCCAAGATCTCTGGGGGGGCGAGAAC. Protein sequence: CASSQDLWGGEN. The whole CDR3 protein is CASSQDLWGGENTLYF.

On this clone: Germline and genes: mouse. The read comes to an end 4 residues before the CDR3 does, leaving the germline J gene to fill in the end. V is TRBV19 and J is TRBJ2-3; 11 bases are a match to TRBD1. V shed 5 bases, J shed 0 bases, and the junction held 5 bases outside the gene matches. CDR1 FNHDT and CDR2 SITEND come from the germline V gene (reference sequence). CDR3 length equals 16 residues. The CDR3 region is CASSKGTGGSAETLYF. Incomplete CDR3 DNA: TGTGCCAGCAGCAAAGGGACAGGGGGAAGTGCAGAA.

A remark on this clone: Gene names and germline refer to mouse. Incomplete CDR3 DNA: TGTGCCAGCAGTGATGCATGGCCAGGGTATAACTCC. This sequence encodes CASSDAWPGYNS. Given in full, the CDR3 is CASSDAWPGYNSDYTF. The V gene is TRBV13-1, the J gene TRBJ1-2; possibly TRBD1 for D (5 bases). The sequenced fragment ends 4 residues before the CDR3 boundary, so the rest is inferred from the germline J gene. The germline V gene has CDR1 NSHNY and CDR2 SYGAGN. The CDR3 loop spans 16 amino acids. Deletions cut 0 bases from V and 2 bases from J, with 14 bases between.

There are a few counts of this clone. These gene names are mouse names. CDR3 DNA (partial): TGTGCCAGCAGCCAAGAATACTGGGGGGGCAGTGCAGAA. Translation: CASSQEYWGGSAE. The whole CDR3 is CASSQEYWGGSAETLYF. The chain has TRBV5 and TRBJ2-3, with TRBD2 matching 11 bases. The CDR3 end lies 4 residues beyond the end of the read and is filled in from the germline J gene. In germline, CDR1 is LGHNA, CDR2 YNLKQL (reference sequence). This CDR3 has 17 residues. V shed 0 bases, J shed 0 bases, and the junction held 2 bases outside the gene matches.

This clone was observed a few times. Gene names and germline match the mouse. CDR3 DNA, as far as it was read: TGCACCTGCAGTGCACAGGGGCTTAAAGAC. Translation gives CTCSAQGLKD. In full, the CDR3 is CTCSAQGLKDTQYF. The chain employs TRBV1 and TRBJ2-5; tentatively, D is TRBD1 (6 bases). Sequencing ends 4 residues short of the CDR3 end; the germline J gene provides the rest. CDR1 and CDR2 from the germline V gene are NSQYPW and LRSPGD (reference sequence). The CDR3 totals 14 residues.

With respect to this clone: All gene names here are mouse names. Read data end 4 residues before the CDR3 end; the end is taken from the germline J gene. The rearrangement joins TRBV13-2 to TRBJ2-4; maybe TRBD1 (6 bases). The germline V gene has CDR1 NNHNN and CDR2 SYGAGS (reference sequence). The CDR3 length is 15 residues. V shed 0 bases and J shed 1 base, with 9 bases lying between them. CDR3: CASGDARGRQNTLYF. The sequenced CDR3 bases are TGTGCCAGCGGTGATGCCAGGGGACGTCAAAAC.